Listed here are 10 T cell receptor beta chains from one sample, sequenced in a study of glioma-infiltrating T cells. TCR alpha and beta CDR3 regions were amplified from RNA using iRepertoire nested multiplex PCR. TCRdb independently ran MiXCR on the multiplex PCR reads; one entry per CDR3 protein. The sample has approximately 400,000 distinct CDR3 sequences; approximately 42% are singletons. Material: glioma tissue, nonneoplastic brain tissue, or PBMCs (not recorded which). These TCRs come from a human donor with low-grade glioma or glioblastoma, undergoing nonglioma brain surgery, or in good health (not recorded which).

There are many counts of this clonotype. This chain links TRBV27 with TRBJ2-7; a possible D gene is TRBD1 (6 bases). The CDR3 contains 15 residues. V dropped 3 bases and J dropped 0 bases, with 12 bases sitting between them. The germline CDR1 and CDR2 sequences are MNHEY and SMNVEV (reference sequence). CDR3 sequence: CASSFTGFSSYEQYF. The CDR3 DNA reads as TGTGCCAGCAGTTTTACAGGGTTTAGCTCCTACGAGCAGTACTTC.

Points on this clonotype: A read error is possible here, since a much larger clone lies one base away. This chain joins TRBV20-1 and TRBJ1-5, with 7 bases matching TRBD1. Germline CDR1 and CDR2: DFQATT and SNEGSKA (reference sequence). V shed 7 bases and J 6 bases; nucleotides not matched to a gene: 9. The CDR3 runs 13 residues. Written as DNA, the CDR3 is TGCAGTGTCCACCCAGGGGGTGGTCAGCCCCAGCATTTT. This encodes CSVHPGGGQPQHF.

As for this clonotype: This clone may be a read error of a much larger clone one base away. The chain combines TRBV6-1 with TRBJ2-7, with 9 bases aligning to TRBD1. V was pared by 2 bases and J by 2 bases, with 7 bases of the junction left unmatched. The CDR3 covers 16 residues. Per the germline V gene, CDR1 is MNHNS and CDR2 is SASEGT. The CDR3 here is CASSEYRGLPPYEQYF. For the CDR3, the DNA is TGTGCCAGCAGTGAATACAGGGGGCTCCCCCCCTACGAGCAGTACTTC.

With respect to this clonotype: This may be a read error: a much more frequent sequence differs by one nucleotide. This chain links TRBV11-1 with TRBJ2-3; 14 bases are shared with TRBD2. Germline V lookup: CDR1 SGHAT, CDR2 FQDESV (reference sequence). This CDR3 has 15 residues. CDR3 region: CATGGLAGAGDTLYF. The CDR3, as DNA: TGTGCCACAGGGGGACTAGCGGGAGCAGGAGATACGCTGTATTTT.

This clonotype was recorded many times. Since no conserved phenylalanine or tryptophan closes the CDR3, a read error is the likely cause. V usage is TRBV6-5 and J usage is TRBJ1-5; no reliable D call. Between the trimmed V and J ends, which lost 2 bases and 0 bases, there was a span of 2 bases. In germline, CDR1 is MNHEY, CDR2 SVGAGI. The length of the CDR3 is 13 residues. CDR3 DNA: TGTGCCAGCAGTTACGGTAGCAATCAGCCCCAGCATTCT. Amino acid sequence: CASSYGSNQPQHS.

A few counts support this clonotype. V and J are TRBV20-1 and TRBJ2-3, with TRBD2 matching over 14 bases. J gave up 0 bases and V 6 bases, and 8 bases lay outside the gene matches. Germline CDR1 reads DFQATT; CDR2 reads SNEGSKA (reference sequence). The CDR3 covers 17 residues. The CDR3, as DNA: TGCAGTGCCAAGACTAGCGGGAGGGCCTTCAGCACAGATACGCAGTATTTT. Translated, it gives CSAKTSGRAFSTDTQYF.

This clonotype turned up a few times. This chain uses TRBV20-1 with TRBJ2-1; maybe TRBD1 (6 bases). The V end was cut by 1 base, the J end by 2 bases, with 12 bases between. CDR3 length: 15 residues. The germline V gene encodes CDR1 DFQATT and CDR2 SNEGSKA (reference sequence). The CDR3: CSARGRQAAYNEQFF. The CDR3 DNA follows: TGCAGTGCTAGAGGCCGACAGGCGGCCTACAATGAGCAGTTCTTC.

In this sample, this clonotype turned up a few times. The chain couples TRBV7-9 to TRBJ2-1; perhaps D is TRBD1 or TRBD2 (6 bases each). In germline, CDR1 is SEHNR, CDR2 FQNEAQ (reference sequence). Trimming cost V 5 bases and J 8 bases, with 16 bases left between them. The CDR3 totals 14 residues. CDR3: CASSLRGRDDEQFF. The DNA for the CDR3 is TGTGCCAGCAGCCTTCGGGGGCGGGACGATGAGCAGTTCTTC.

The chain joins TRBV20-1 to TRBJ2-7; D perhaps matches TRBD2 (6 bases). The V end was cut by 3 bases, the J end by 9 bases, with 15 bases between. The CDR3 totals 12 residues. Germline CDR1 is DFQATT and CDR2 is SNEGSKA (reference sequence). The CDR3 region has the DNA TGCAGTGCTAGCGGGGGTGATAGGTCGCAGTACTTC. Protein product: CSASGGDRSQYF.

Remarks on this clonotype: The junction does not match germline at one end; this may be a read error. This rearrangement joins TRBV4-2 to TRBJ2-7; TRBD1 matches 9 bases. The CDR3 has 14 residues. In germline, CDR1 is LGHNA, CDR2 YNFKEQ. CDR3 nucleotide sequence: TGTGCCAGCAGCCCCCGGGACAGGGACTACAAGCAGTACTTC. Translating it yields CASSPRDRDYKQYF.